The rows below give T cell receptor beta chains drawn from one sample of a study of shared clonotypes between healthy human individuals. Assay: immunoSEQ multiplex PCR; the TCRdb copy retains only in-frame clones and omits some. This table holds about 2.3 million clones, 80% to 95% found once. Source material: naive CD4+ T cells from PBMCs. The receptors originated from a man aged 18 to 30 in good health. Some clones in this sample may be carry-over from other donors' samples. Both conserved end residues are part of each CDR3. The order of the fields is V gene, J gene, clone size, D gene, CDR3 DNA, CDR3 protein. The D gene is left open where the match is weak. The size field is filled for only some rows; it gives once, few, many or a size class.

v_gene: TRBV13; j_gene: TRBJ2-7; abundance: NA; d_gene: TRBD2; CDR3nt: TGTGCCAGCAGTCGAAGCGGGAGCGCCTACGAGCAGTACTTC; CDR3aa: CASSRSGSAYEQYF
v_gene: TRBV6-6; j_gene: TRBJ2-1; abundance: NA; d_gene: NA; CDR3nt: TGTGCCAGCAGCCCCAGTCTTCCCGCCTACAATGAGCAGTTCTTC; CDR3aa: CASSPSLPAYNEQFF
v_gene: TRBV5-1; j_gene: TRBJ2-3; abundance: once; d_gene: TRBD2; CDR3nt: TGCGCCAGCAGACAGGCGGGAGGGACAGATACGCAGTATTTT; CDR3aa: CASRQAGGTDTQYF
v_gene: TRBV18; j_gene: TRBJ2-3; abundance: NA; d_gene: TRBD1; CDR3nt: TGTGCCAGCTCACCACCCAGCTGGACAGGGTTTAGCACAGATACGCAGTATTTT; CDR3aa: CASSPPSWTGFSTDTQYF
v_gene: TRBV4-2; j_gene: TRBJ2-1; abundance: NA; d_gene: TRBD2; CDR3nt: TGTGCCAGCAGCCGGGGACTAGCGGGAGGCGACAATGAGCAGTTCTTC; CDR3aa: CASSRGLAGGDNEQFF
v_gene: TRBV5-1; j_gene: TRBJ2-5; abundance: NA; d_gene: TRBD1; CDR3nt: TGCGCCAGCAGCGTGGACAGGGGTGGGGAGACCCAGTACTTC; CDR3aa: CASSVDRGGETQYF
v_gene: TRBV9; j_gene: TRBJ2-5; abundance: NA; d_gene: TRBD2; CDR3nt: TGTGCCAGCAGCGTTTTAGCGGGACATTTTGGGGAGACCCAGTACTTC; CDR3aa: CASSVLAGHFGETQYF
v_gene: TRBV7-2; j_gene: TRBJ2-7; abundance: once; d_gene: TRBD2; CDR3nt: TGTGCCAGCAGCTTAAGAGGGCGGGAGAAGGACGAGCAGTACTTC; CDR3aa: CASSLRGREKDEQYF
v_gene: TRBV7-9; j_gene: TRBJ2-1; abundance: few; d_gene: NA; CDR3nt: TGTGCCAGCAGCTCCTGGGGGAGCTCCTACAATGAGCAGTTCTTC; CDR3aa: CASSSWGSSYNEQFF
v_gene: TRBV4-1; j_gene: TRBJ1-5; abundance: NA; d_gene: TRBD1; CDR3nt: TGCGCCAGCAGCCAATTTGACAGGGATAATCAGCCCCAGCATTTT; CDR3aa: CASSQFDRDNQPQHF
v_gene: TRBV18; j_gene: TRBJ2-1; abundance: once; d_gene: NA; CDR3nt: TGTGCCAGCTCACCACCTAGCCAGGATGAGCAGTTCTTC; CDR3aa: CASSPPSQDEQFF
v_gene: TRBV5-1; j_gene: TRBJ2-5; abundance: NA; d_gene: TRBD1; CDR3nt: TGCGCCAGCAGCAGCACCTACCCGACAGGGGGCGTAATTATTCAGTACTTC; CDR3aa: CASSSTYPTGGVIIQYF
v_gene: TRBV4-2; j_gene: TRBJ1-1; abundance: NA; d_gene: NA; CDR3nt: TGTGCCAGCAGCCAAGTAGGGGGGATGAACACTGAAGCTTTCTTT; CDR3aa: CASSQVGGMNTEAFF
v_gene: TRBV28; j_gene: TRBJ1-1; abundance: few; d_gene: NA; CDR3nt: TGTGCCAGCAGTCCCCCATGGGGAAGGCTGAACACTGAAGCTTTCTTT; CDR3aa: CASSPPWGRLNTEAFF
v_gene: TRBV6-6; j_gene: TRBJ1-4; abundance: NA; d_gene: NA; CDR3nt: TGTGCTTGCAGGGGCCCCACTGCAACTAATGAAAAACTGTTTTTT; CDR3aa: CACRGPTATNEKLFF
v_gene: TRBV19; j_gene: TRBJ2-5; abundance: NA; d_gene: NA; CDR3nt: TGTGCCAGTACTCCCCCTGGCCGCCAAGAGACCCAGTACTTC; CDR3aa: CASTPPGRQETQYF
v_gene: TRBV9; j_gene: TRBJ2-5; abundance: NA; d_gene: TRBD2; CDR3nt: TGTGCCAGCAGCGTAGCCCCCCTAGCGGGAGAAGAGACCCAGTACTTC; CDR3aa: CASSVAPLAGEETQYF
v_gene: TRBV5-1; j_gene: TRBJ1-2; abundance: NA; d_gene: TRBD1; CDR3nt: TGCGCCAGCAGCTTAGGCACAGGGGATGGCTACACCTTC; CDR3aa: CASSLGTGDGYTF
v_gene: TRBV5-1; j_gene: TRBJ1-1; abundance: NA; d_gene: NA; CDR3nt: TGCGCCAGCAGCTCCCTTCCTGGTGCTAACACTGAAGCTTTCTTT; CDR3aa: CASSSLPGANTEAFF
v_gene: TRBV2; j_gene: TRBJ2-7; abundance: NA; d_gene: NA; CDR3nt: TGTGCCAGCAGTGAAGTGTCCTACGAGCAGTACTTC; CDR3aa: CASSEVSYEQYF
v_gene: TRBV6-1; j_gene: TRBJ1-1; abundance: NA; d_gene: TRBD1; CDR3nt: TGTGCCAGCAGTAGCAAGACAGGGGGCCACACTGAAGCTTTCTTT; CDR3aa: CASSSKTGGHTEAFF
v_gene: TRBV9; j_gene: TRBJ2-5; abundance: NA; d_gene: NA; CDR3nt: TGTGCCAGCAGCGTAGCTACTTGGGACACACAAGAGACCCAGTACTTC; CDR3aa: CASSVATWDTQETQYF
v_gene: TRBV5-1; j_gene: TRBJ2-1; abundance: NA; d_gene: TRBD2; CDR3nt: TGCGCCAGCAGCTTGGTGGCGGGAGAGGGGAATGAGCAGTTCTTC; CDR3aa: CASSLVAGEGNEQFF
v_gene: TRBV6-5; j_gene: TRBJ2-1; abundance: NA; d_gene: TRBD2; CDR3nt: TGTGCCAGCACCAGAGCGGGAGGGATGAATGAGCAGTTCTTC; CDR3aa: CASTRAGGMNEQFF
v_gene: TRBV5-6; j_gene: TRBJ2-3; abundance: NA; d_gene: NA; CDR3nt: TGTGCCAGCAGCTTGTGGGTAGTAGCAGATACGCAGTATTTT; CDR3aa: CASSLWVVADTQYF
v_gene: TRBV11-2; j_gene: TRBJ1-1; abundance: NA; d_gene: TRBD1; CDR3nt: TGTGCCAGCAGCACAGGGGGCCTCACTGAAGCTTTCTTT; CDR3aa: CASSTGGLTEAFF
v_gene: TRBV5-1; j_gene: TRBJ2-7; abundance: NA; d_gene: NA; CDR3nt: TGCGCCAGCAGCTTGCCCCAGTTGACAGGTAGCCACGAGCAGTACTTC; CDR3aa: CASSLPQLTGSHEQYF
v_gene: TRBV6-6; j_gene: TRBJ2-7; abundance: NA; d_gene: NA; CDR3nt: TGTGCCAGCTCCGGGGGGCGCGAGCAGTACTTC; CDR3aa: CASSGGREQYF
v_gene: TRBV7-9; j_gene: TRBJ1-1; abundance: few; d_gene: NA; CDR3nt: TGTGCCAGCAGCTTGTTGAGGGATTCCCCTGAAGCTTTCTTT; CDR3aa: CASSLLRDSPEAFF
v_gene: TRBV11-2; j_gene: TRBJ2-7; abundance: NA; d_gene: NA; CDR3nt: TGTGCCAGCAGCCCCGTGCGCTTCTACGAGCAGTACTTC; CDR3aa: CASSPVRFYEQYF
v_gene: TRBV27; j_gene: TRBJ2-1; abundance: NA; d_gene: NA; CDR3nt: TGTGCCAGCTCCACGAGCCCGGGACGTTGGACTATCGCCAATGAGCAGTTCTTC; CDR3aa: CASSTSPGRWTIANEQFF
v_gene: TRBV7-9; j_gene: TRBJ1-1; abundance: NA; d_gene: NA; CDR3nt: TGTGCCAGCAGCTTAGACGCCCCCGGCTTATCTGAAGCTTTCTTT; CDR3aa: CASSLDAPGLSEAFF
v_gene: TRBV7-2; j_gene: TRBJ1-5; abundance: NA; d_gene: NA; CDR3nt: TGTGCCAGCAGCTGGGCTGCAACGGGGGATCAGCCCCAGCATTTT; CDR3aa: CASSWAATGDQPQHF
v_gene: TRBV5-1; j_gene: TRBJ2-3; abundance: NA; d_gene: NA; CDR3nt: TGCGCCAGCAGCTTGGGACAGGATGGGGATACGCAGTATTTT; CDR3aa: CASSLGQDGDTQYF
v_gene: TRBV2; j_gene: TRBJ2-1; abundance: NA; d_gene: TRBD1; CDR3nt: TGTGCCAGCAGTACCGGGACAGGGACCTACAATGAGCAGTTCTTC; CDR3aa: CASSTGTGTYNEQFF
v_gene: TRBV7-2; j_gene: TRBJ2-7; abundance: NA; d_gene: NA; CDR3nt: TGTGCCAGCAGCTGGTCCCTCTCCTACGAGCAGTACTTC; CDR3aa: CASSWSLSYEQYF
v_gene: TRBV7-9; j_gene: TRBJ1-1; abundance: NA; d_gene: TRBD1; CDR3nt: TGTGCCAGCAGCTTAGACCGACAGGGCGAAACTGAAGCTTTCTTT; CDR3aa: CASSLDRQGETEAFF
v_gene: TRBV30; j_gene: TRBJ1-2; abundance: NA; d_gene: NA; CDR3nt: TGTGCCTGGAGTGTATGGGGCGGGGCGGCTGGCTACACCTTC; CDR3aa: CAWSVWGGAAGYTF
v_gene: TRBV5-1; j_gene: TRBJ2-1; abundance: NA; d_gene: TRBD2; CDR3nt: TGCGCCAGCAGCTCCCTAGCGGGACTTTACAATGAGCAGTTCTTC; CDR3aa: CASSSLAGLYNEQFF
v_gene: TRBV5-1; j_gene: TRBJ1-3; abundance: NA; d_gene: TRBD1; CDR3nt: TGCGCCAGCAGCTTAGGACAGGGAGGAAACACCATATATTTT; CDR3aa: CASSLGQGGNTIYF
v_gene: TRBV30; j_gene: TRBJ2-2; abundance: NA; d_gene: NA; CDR3nt: TGTGCCTGGAGTGTACTCACCGGGGAGCTGTTTTTT; CDR3aa: CAWSVLTGELFF
v_gene: TRBV7-3; j_gene: TRBJ2-2; abundance: NA; d_gene: NA; CDR3nt: TGTGCCAGCAGCTACACAGGGTACACCGGGGAGCTGTTTTTT; CDR3aa: CASSYTGYTGELFF
v_gene: TRBV5-4; j_gene: TRBJ2-5; abundance: NA; d_gene: TRBD2; CDR3nt: TGTGCCAGCAGCAAGGGACTAGCGGAACAAGAGACCCAGTACTTC; CDR3aa: CASSKGLAEQETQYF
v_gene: TRBV4-2; j_gene: TRBJ1-1; abundance: NA; d_gene: NA; CDR3nt: TGTGCCAGCAGCCAATCTAACCGGGGCTGGAACACTGAAGCTTTCTTT; CDR3aa: CASSQSNRGWNTEAFF
v_gene: TRBV30; j_gene: TRBJ2-3; abundance: NA; d_gene: TRBD2; CDR3nt: TGTGCCTGGAGTGTACGGGGGGGTACGCAGTATTTT; CDR3aa: CAWSVRGGTQYF
v_gene: TRBV7-9; j_gene: TRBJ1-2; abundance: once; d_gene: NA; CDR3nt: TGTGCCAGCAGCTTAGCAGGGGTCAACTATGGCTACACCTTC; CDR3aa: CASSLAGVNYGYTF